These 20 T cell receptor beta chains were sequenced from one sample in a study of T cells in Graves' hyperthyroidism and ophthalmopathy. TCR beta CDR3 regions were amplified from RNA. First-round RT-PCR targeting the TCR CDR3 was performed with the HTBI primer set. TCRdb redid the calling of the multiplex PCR reads with MiXCR, one entry per CDR3 protein. The sample includes 400,000 to 500,000 distinct CDR3 sequences, roughly 13% of them seen just once. The sequencing input was blood. These TCRs come from a woman under 30 with Graves' hyperthyroidism.

The table lists this clonotype with a few counts. The V gene is TRBV10-3, the J gene TRBJ1-5; 8 nucleotides agree with TRBD1. The CDR3 consists of 13 residues. Unmatched junction bases numbered 3, after V lost 5 bases and J lost 6 bases. Germline V gene lookup returns CDR1 ENHRY and CDR2 SYGVKD. CDR3 residues: CAISPDRVQPQHF. The CDR3 DNA follows: TGTGCCATCAGTCCGGACAGGGTTCAGCCCCAGCATTTT.

This chain links TRBV5-1 with TRBJ1-2; D remains unclear. Trimming shortened V by 5 bases and J by 3 bases, and 14 bases separated the two germline ends. The CDR3 runs to 14 residues. The germline gives CDR1 SGHRS, CDR2 YFSETQ. The CDR3 region is CASRLTSGDYGYTF. CDR3 in DNA: TGCGCCAGCAGGTTGACCAGTGGGGACTATGGCTACACCTTC.

This clonotype was seen many times. The chain uses TRBV9 and TRBJ1-2, with D possibly matching TRBD1 (5 bases). From germline, CDR1 is SGDLS and CDR2 YYNGEE. V was pared by 1 base and J by 0 bases, with 19 bases between. This CDR3 has 18 residues. The CDR3 is CASSVPGVAEGTNYGYTF. The DNA for the CDR3 is TGTGCCAGCAGCGTACCTGGGGTGGCAGAGGGGACTAACTATGGCTACACCTTC. Full variable domain (outside the CDR3, taken from reference TRBV9 and TRBJ1-2): DSGVTQTPKHLITATGQRVTLRCSPRSGDLSVYWYQQSLDQGLQFLIQYYNGEERAKGNILERFSAQQFPDLHSELNLSSLELGDSALYFCASSVPGVAEGTNYGYTFGSGTRLTVV.

The chain's CDR3 is CASRLADLSNTGELFF. The CDR3 DNA follows: TGTGCCAGCAGACTAGCGGACCTCTCGAACACCGGGGAGCTGTTTTTT. This rearrangement joins TRBV28 to TRBJ2-2; TRBD2 aligns across 8 bases. Trimming cost V 6 bases and J 0 bases; bases outside gene matches: 6. CDR1 and CDR2 from the germline V gene are MDHEN and SYDVKM. This CDR3 comprises 16 residues.

This clonotype was detected many times. The V call is TRBV10-3, the J call TRBJ2-1, with 11 bases fitting TRBD2. Per the germline V gene, CDR1 is ENHRY and CDR2 is SYGVKD. CDR3 length equals 15 residues. The trim removed 7 bases at V and 6 bases at J, leaving 8 bases unmatched. CDR3 DNA sequence: TGTGCCATCACCGAGACTAGCGGGGCTTTCAATGAGCAGTTCTTC. Its protein is CAITETSGAFNEQFF.

This clonotype has just a few counts. The J gene is TRBJ2-1, the V gene TRBV6-5; no definite D call. V dropped 0 bases and J dropped 3 bases, with 15 bases sitting between them. This CDR3 has 17 residues. Germline V gene lookup returns CDR1 MNHEY and CDR2 SVGAGI. The CDR3 DNA sequence: TGTGCCAGCAGTTACTCTGTGGACGCAGCCATCTACAATGAGCAGTTCTTC. Translating it yields CASSYSVDAAIYNEQFF.

This clonotype has a count of ten or more. The V gene is TRBV7-9, the J gene TRBJ1-1; the D gene is possibly TRBD1 (5 bases). CDR3 length: 14 amino acids. Germline assignment: CDR1 SEHNR and CDR2 FQNEAQ (reference sequence). The V gene lost 8 bases and the J gene lost 2 bases, with 15 bases spanning the gap. CDR3: CASDPQGGNTEAFF. CDR3 bases: TGTGCCAGCGATCCGCAGGGCGGTAACACTGAAGCTTTCTTT. Looking up the rest from reference TRBV7-9 and TRBJ1-1 gives the full variable domain: DTGVSQNPRHKITKRGQNVTFRCDPISEHNRLYWYRQTLGQGPEFLTYFQNEAQLEKSRLLSDRFSAERPKGSFSTLEIQRTEQGDSAMYLCASDPQGGNTEAFFGQGTRLTVV.

This chain links TRBV12-3 or TRBV12-4 with TRBJ1-3; D perhaps matches TRBD1 (6 bases). Trimming pared 6 bases from V and 0 bases from J, leaving 15 bases between. The CDR3 loop spans 16 amino acids. The CDR3 sequence: CASRPKDSYSGNTIYF. The CDR3 nucleotides read TGTGCCAGCAGACCTAAGGACAGCTACTCTGGAAACACCATATATTTT.

This clonotype was found many times. The chain links TRBV20-1 to TRBJ2-1; the match to TRBD2 covers 14 bases. Germline V gene sequence: CDR1 DFQATT, CDR2 SNEGSKA (reference sequence). The CDR3 has 16 amino acids. V shed 0 bases, J shed 7 bases, and the junction held 5 bases outside the gene matches. In DNA, the CDR3 is TGCAGTGCTAGAGATAAGGGACTAGCGGGAGTGAATGAGCAGTTCTTC. It codes for CSARDKGLAGVNEQFF.

This clonotype came up many times. The chain is built from TRBV28 and TRBJ2-3; 12 bases are a match to TRBD2. The length of the CDR3 is 20 residues. CDR1 is MDHEN, CDR2 SYDVKM, per germline. V shed 3 bases and J 1 base; nucleotides not matched to a gene: 14. In DNA, the CDR3 is TGTGCCAGCAGTTTCGCCCCCCGGACTAGCGGGATCTCGGGCACAGATACGCAGTATTTT. Translated: CASSFAPRTSGISGTDTQYF.

Details on this clonotype: A junction end diverges from the germline sequence, so it may reflect a read error. The V gene is TRBV18, the J gene TRBJ2-7, with D possibly being TRBD1 (6 bases). CDR3 length: 13 residues. Germline loops: CDR1 KGHSH, CDR2 LQKENI. CDR3 sequence: CASPPGTSGEQYF. The CDR3 region has the DNA TGTGCCAGCCCACCTGGGACATCAGGTGAGCAGTACTTC. The entire variable domain, with the rest obtained from reference TRBV18 and TRBJ2-7, is as follows: NAGVMQNPRHLVRRRGQEARLRCSPMKGHSHVYWYRQLPEEGLKFMVYLQKENIIDESGMPKERFSAEFPKEGPSILRIQQVVRGDSAAYFCASPPGTSGEQYFGPGTRLTVT.

This clonotype has ten or more counts. The chain uses TRBV7-8 and TRBJ2-3; a weak D match, TRBD1 (5 bases). V lost 2 bases and J 0 bases, leaving 12 bases between the germline ends. CDR3 length: 16 residues. Germline values: CDR1 SGHVS, CDR2 FQNEAQ. CDR3 sequence: CASSLTWQGSTDTQYF. In DNA form, the CDR3 reads TGTGCCAGCAGCTTAACCTGGCAGGGTAGCACAGATACGCAGTATTTT.

The table lists this clonotype with a few counts. The CDR3 region has the DNA TGTGCCAGCAGTTATGAGGGAAACCAAGAGACCCAGTACTTC. This sequence encodes CASSYEGNQETQYF. This sequence joins TRBV6-6 and TRBJ2-5; weak D call: TRBD2 (5 bases). V dropped 3 bases and J dropped 0 bases, with 8 bases sitting between them. Looked up from germline, CDR1 is MNHNY and CDR2 is SVGAGI (reference sequence). This CDR3 contains 14 residues.

This clonotype was observed a handful of times. The rearrangement joins TRBV15 to TRBJ2-5; maybe TRBD2 (6 bases). In germline, CDR1 is LNHNV, CDR2 YYDKDF (reference sequence). CDR3 length: 13 residues. V dropped 9 bases and J dropped 4 bases, with 15 bases sitting between them. CDR3 region: CATSTGLGETQYF. In DNA form, the CDR3 reads TGTGCCACTTCGACGGGACTCGGAGAGACCCAGTACTTC.

This clonotype was seen at least ten times. The rearrangement joins TRBV20-1 to TRBJ2-1; 8 nucleotides match TRBD2. This CDR3 region has 15 residues. V was clipped by 5 bases and J by 0 bases; unmatched bases: 6. Germline assignment: CDR1 DFQATT and CDR2 SNEGSKA (reference sequence). Written as DNA, the CDR3 is TGCAGTGCTTCAGCGGGAGAAGGCTCCTACAATGAGCAGTTCTTC. It codes for CSASAGEGSYNEQFF.

This clonotype turned up a few times. The chain carries TRBV9 and TRBJ2-7, with a tentative D call TRBD2 (6 bases). This CDR3 comprises 16 residues. V was cut by 3 bases and J by 2 bases, with 18 bases left in between. Germline-derived CDR1 and CDR2 are SGDLS and YYNGEE. The CDR3 DNA reads as TGTGCCAGCAGCGCGAGATGGCTAGCGAGCACCTACGAGCAGTACTTC. Amino acids: CASSARWLASTYEQYF.

The V and J genes are TRBV7-9 and TRBJ1-2, with 7 bases lining up with TRBD1. The V gene end was trimmed by 5 bases and the J gene end by 8 bases; junction bases not matched to a gene: 8. The CDR3 sequence is 13 residues long. CDR1 and CDR2 from the germline V gene are SEHNR and FQNEAQ (reference sequence). The CDR3 is CASSLTGNDGYTF. CDR3 in DNA: TGTGCCAGCAGCCTGACAGGGAATGACGGCTACACCTTC.

The V and J genes are TRBV5-1 and TRBJ2-7, with D tentatively TRBD1 or TRBD2 (5 bases each). V lost 0 bases and J 5 bases, leaving 9 bases between the germline ends. This CDR3 region has 13 residues. Germline V gene data show CDR1 as SGHRS and CDR2 as YFSETQ. In DNA form, the CDR3 reads TGCGCCAGCAGCTTGGAGGGGACCGACGAGCAGTACTTC. Its translation is CASSLEGTDEQYF. Full variable domain (rest looked up from reference TRBV5-1 and TRBJ2-7): KAGVTQTPRYLIKTRGQQVTLSCSPISGHRSVSWYQQTPGQGLQFLFEYFSETQRNKGNFPGRFSGRQFSNSRSEMNVSTLELGDSALYLCASSLEGTDEQYFGPGTRLTVT.

This clonotype was detected a few times. The gene calls are TRBV6-1 and TRBJ2-2, with TRBD1 matching over 8 bases. The V segment lost 6 bases and the J segment 5 bases; nucleotides outside the gene matches: 8. The CDR3 is 15 residues long. Germline V gene lookup returns CDR1 MNHNS and CDR2 SASEGT. The CDR3 sequence is CASRSRGQGTGELFF. The CDR3 DNA reads TGTGCCAGCAGATCTAGAGGACAGGGAACCGGGGAGCTGTTTTTT.

The J gene is TRBJ2-5, the V gene TRBV24-1, with TRBD2 matching 12 bases. J gave up 5 bases and V 9 bases, and 6 bases lay outside the gene matches. The germline gives CDR1 KGHDR, CDR2 SFDVKD. This CDR3 region has 14 residues. The CDR3 loop is CATRTSGTFETQYF. CDR3 bases: TGTGCCACCCGGACTAGCGGGACTTTCGAGACCCAGTACTTC.